The 17 T cell receptor beta chains below all came from one sample that was sequenced in a study of Ad26.COV2.S vaccination and SARS-CoV-2 variants. The repertoire was sequenced with immunoSEQ multiplex PCR; TCRdb's copy has only in-frame clones and lacks some. Among around 350,000 clones listed, about 91% were seen once. The sequencing used peripheral blood, collected after recovery from COVID-19. All receptors derive from a human donor who had recovered from COVID-19.

The J gene is TRBJ2-7, the V gene TRBV11-2; TRBD2 matches at 9 bases. The junction had 10 bases not matched to a gene; V was cut back by 1 base and J by 3 bases. CDR3 length: 17 amino acids. Germline V gives CDR1 SGHAT, CDR2 FQNNGV. Here the CDR3 reads CASSLVGSGGHNYEQYF. DNA of the CDR3: TGTGCCAGCAGCTTAGTCGGTAGCGGGGGTCACAACTACGAGCAGTACTTC.

This clone was detected only a few times. The V and J genes are TRBV2 and TRBJ1-5; D is unclear. Between the trimmed V and J ends, which lost 4 bases and 5 bases, there was a span of 9 bases. There are 13 residues in the CDR3. Germline assignment: CDR1 SNHLY and CDR2 FYNNEI. The CDR3 here is CASSGAPHQPQHF. The CDR3 region has the DNA TGTGCCAGCAGTGGGGCGCCGCATCAGCCCCAGCATTTT. Using reference TRBV2 and TRBJ1-5 for the parts outside the CDR3, the full variable domain is EPEVTQTPSHQVTQMGQEVILRCVPISNHLYFYWYRQILGQKVEFLVSFYNNEISEKSEIFDDQFSVERPDGSNFTLKIRSTKLEDSAMYFCASSGAPHQPQHFGDGTRLSIL.

A few counts support this clone. The chain carries TRBV5-6 and TRBJ1-1; D gene uncertain. The V gene's germline CDR1 is SGHDT and CDR2 YYEEEE. The CDR3 has 14 residues. V dropped 1 base and J dropped 7 bases, with 14 bases sitting between them. In DNA form, the CDR3 reads TGTGCCAGCAGCTTGTTCCCCCAGGACGGTGAAGCTTTCTTT. Protein product: CASSLFPQDGEAFF.

A remark on this clone: One end of the junction is discordant with germline, which a read error may explain. V and J are TRBV5-1 and TRBJ1-1, with D tentatively TRBD1 (6 bases). The CDR3 consists of 14 residues. The germline gives CDR1 SGHRS, CDR2 YFSETQ. The CDR3 nucleotides read TGCGCCAGCAGCTGGGGGTTTACAGGGTACGCCCTGCTCTTT. Protein sequence: CASSWGFTGYALLF.

In DNA form, the CDR3 reads TGTGCCAGCAGCTCCCGCCCCTTTGAAGCTTTCTTT. Translating it yields CASSSRPFEAFF. The chain has TRBV13 and TRBJ1-1; D is uncertain. The V gene's germline CDR1 is PRHDT and CDR2 FYEKMQ (reference sequence). Trimming removed 4 bases at V and 7 bases at J, with 10 bases between. There are 12 residues in the CDR3.

The chain recombines TRBV3-1 (or the pseudogene TRBV3-2) with TRBJ1-4; D is unclear. Per the germline V gene, CDR1 is LGHDT and CDR2 is YNNKEL (reference sequence). Trimming left V 1 base short and J 8 bases short, with 11 bases between. This CDR3 has 14 amino acids. The CDR3 protein is CASSQGGKFEKLFF. Written as DNA, the CDR3 is TGTGCCAGCAGCCAAGGGGGAAAATTCGAAAAACTGTTTTTT.

The CDR3 nucleotides read TGTGCCAGCAGCGTCGGGACACTTTCCTACGAGCAGTACTTC. Protein product: CASSVGTLSYEQYF. The chain links TRBV9 to TRBJ2-7; the D gene is possibly TRBD1 (6 bases). V lost 2 bases and J lost 1, with 10 bases in between. CDR1 is SGDLS, CDR2 YYNGEE, per germline. The CDR3 runs to 14 residues.

The CDR3 spells CASSYDVSLLYNEQFF. For the CDR3, the DNA is TGCGCCAGCAGCTACGACGTTAGCCTTCTATACAATGAGCAGTTCTTC. This chain joins TRBV4-3 and TRBJ2-1, with D uncertain. The V and J ends lost 5 bases and 4 bases respectively, with 18 bases between them. The V gene's germline CDR1 is LGHNA and CDR2 YSLEER. The CDR3 contains 16 residues.

V and J are TRBV15 and TRBJ1-2; no firm D call. CDR1 and CDR2 from the germline V gene are LNHNV and YYDKDF (reference sequence). Trimming left V 1 base short and J 5 bases short, with 20 bases between. The CDR3 is 17 residues long. Here the CDR3 reads CATSRGLRLGNGYGYTF. In nucleotides, the CDR3 is TGTGCCACCAGCAGAGGCCTGAGGTTAGGGAACGGATATGGCTACACCTTC.

The chain combines TRBV5-8 with TRBJ1-1, with D possibly being TRBD1 (5 bases). V was clipped by 4 bases and J by 8 bases, with 15 bases between them. The CDR3 runs to 13 residues. Germline CDR1 is SGHTS and CDR2 is YDEGEE. The CDR3 loop is CASSPRGPPEAFF. The CDR3 DNA is TGTGCCAGCAGCCCTAGGGGACCTCCGGAAGCTTTCTTT. The complete variable domain, with remaining parts taken from reference TRBV5-8 and TRBJ1-1, reads EAGVTQSPTHLIKTRGQQATLRCSPISGHTSVYWYQQALGLGLQFLLWYDEGEERNRGNFPPRFSGRQFPNYSSELNVNALELEDSALYLCASSPRGPPEAFFGQGTRLTVV.

The rearrangement uses TRBV25-1 and TRBJ1-2; D unclear. This CDR3 has 14 amino acids. Germline-derived CDR1 and CDR2 are MGHDK and SYGVNS. V dropped 0 bases and J dropped 3 bases, with 8 bases sitting between them. CDR3 loop: CASSEYKSDYGYTF. CDR3 DNA: TGTGCCAGCAGTGAATATAAATCCGACTATGGCTACACCTTC.

The chain recombines TRBV29-1 with TRBJ2-1; D remains unclear. The V end was cut by 4 bases, the J end by 8 bases, with 9 bases between. Germline V gene sequence: CDR1 SQVTM, CDR2 ANQGSEA. This CDR3 region has 11 residues. The CDR3 DNA is TGCAGCGTTGTGGGGATGGATGAGCAGTTCTTC. Encoded protein: CSVVGMDEQFF.

The V gene is TRBV7-2, the J gene TRBJ1-1; 7 bases match TRBD1. J was trimmed by 6 bases and V by 5 bases; bases with no gene match: 9. In germline, CDR1 is SGHTA, CDR2 FQGNSA. This CDR3 is 14 amino acids long. CDR3 DNA sequence: TGTGCCAGCAGCCTCCGAAGGGACAGCCCTGAAGCTTTCTTT. Protein: CASSLRRDSPEAFF.

The chain carries TRBV29-1 and TRBJ2-2; the D is unclear. Trimming took 7 bases from V and 0 from J, leaving 12 bases between them. The germline V gene encodes CDR1 SQVTM and CDR2 ANQGSEA. CDR3 length equals 14 residues. The DNA for the CDR3 is TGCAGCGCCCTAAGCCCCTCGAACACCGGGGAGCTGTTTTTT. Its protein product is CSALSPSNTGELFF.

This clone was counted a few times. J is TRBJ1-5 and V is TRBV2; 8 bases fit TRBD1. The germline V gene encodes CDR1 SNHLY and CDR2 FYNNEI. CDR3 length equals 15 residues. Trimming took 5 bases from V and 7 from J; bases not matched to a gene: 10. CDR3 in DNA: TGTGCCAGCAGTAGAGACAGGGGTTCCGGGCAGCCCCAGCATTTT. Protein sequence: CASSRDRGSGQPQHF.

The chain combines TRBV9 with TRBJ2-7, with 11 bases that match TRBD1. The CDR3 has 15 residues. The germline CDR1 and CDR2 sequences are SGDLS and YYNGEE. With V trimmed by 4 bases and J by 12 bases, 15 bases remained unmatched. DNA of the CDR3: TGTGCCAGCAGCTCCGCCACCGGACAGGGGGCAAGAGCGTACTTC. This gives the protein CASSSATGQGARAYF.

V and J are TRBV12-3 or TRBV12-4 and TRBJ1-5, with a possible D match to TRBD1 (6 bases). With 6 bases removed from V and 7 bases from J, the gap between germline ends came to 10 bases. This CDR3 region has 12 residues. Here the CDR3 DNA reads TGTGCCAGCAGCGGGGGCTTGCAGCCCCAGCATTTT. Its protein product is CASSGGLQPQHF.